This TCR beta chain was observed in a study of T cells in Graves' hyperthyroidism and ophthalmopathy. General observations from the study: Ophthalmopathy was separated from stable hyperthyroidism by a 13 V-J model. Most thyroid clonotypes expanded above 0.001 were also detected in blood.

This clonotype has ten or more counts. Antigen: not known. The V gene end was trimmed by 11 bases and the J gene end by 5 bases; junction bases not matched to a gene: 13. CDR1 SEHNR and CDR2 FQNEAQ come from the germline V gene (reference sequence). The CDR3 runs to 15 residues. Individuals with ophthalmopathy presented a Clinical Activity Score of at least 3, a NOSPECS grade of at least 4 and a duration under 3 months. The PBMCs had their origin in roughly 9.4 ml of fresh peripheral blood. Template material for amplifying TCR beta CDR3 regions consisted of RNA transcripts. An initial round of RT-PCR targeting the TCR CDR3 relied on the HTBI primer set. A single record per CDR3 protein comes from TCRdb applying MiXCR to the multiplex PCR reads. This table has about 330,000 distinct CDR3 sequences, roughly 13% appearing once.

The material sequenced was blood. The receptor was isolated from a middle-aged woman with Graves' ophthalmopathy. The V gene is TRBV7-9, the J gene TRBJ1-1; 11 positions match TRBD1. The CDR3, as DNA: TGTGCCTCCCGGCGGGGGGACAGGGGGATGACTGAAGCTTTCTTT. Translated: CASRRGDRGMTEAFF.